This T cell receptor beta chain was sequenced for a study of cytotoxic CD8 clonotypes in ibrutinib-treated CLL. Turning to the study itself: The subjects consisted of roughly 12 relapsed/refractory and 15 treatment-naive individuals, with 17 to 18 IGHV unmutated. Response samples were obtained once patients had received a median 12 months of treatment, range 6 to 36. Partial responses totalled about 24 and complete responses 2; after median around six years, around 14 remained remitted and around twelve progressed.

This clone was counted only a few times. Sequencing was performed with immunoSEQ multiplex PCR; in TCRdb, only in-frame clones are kept and a portion is missing. This sample has 110,000 or so clones, with 58% found just once. The source of this sequence is a human donor with chronic lymphocytic leukemia. The source material was PBMCs, sampled after 24 months of ibrutinib treatment.

The DNA for the CDR3 is TGTGCCAGTAGACTTGGACAGGGAAACTATGGCTACACCTTC. It translates to CASRLGQGNYGYTF. The J gene is TRBJ1-2, the V gene TRBV19; 8 bases agree with TRBD1. Germline CDR1 reads LNHDA; CDR2 reads SQIVND (reference sequence). Trimming cost V 6 bases and J 2 bases; bases outside gene matches: 5. There are 14 residues in the CDR3.